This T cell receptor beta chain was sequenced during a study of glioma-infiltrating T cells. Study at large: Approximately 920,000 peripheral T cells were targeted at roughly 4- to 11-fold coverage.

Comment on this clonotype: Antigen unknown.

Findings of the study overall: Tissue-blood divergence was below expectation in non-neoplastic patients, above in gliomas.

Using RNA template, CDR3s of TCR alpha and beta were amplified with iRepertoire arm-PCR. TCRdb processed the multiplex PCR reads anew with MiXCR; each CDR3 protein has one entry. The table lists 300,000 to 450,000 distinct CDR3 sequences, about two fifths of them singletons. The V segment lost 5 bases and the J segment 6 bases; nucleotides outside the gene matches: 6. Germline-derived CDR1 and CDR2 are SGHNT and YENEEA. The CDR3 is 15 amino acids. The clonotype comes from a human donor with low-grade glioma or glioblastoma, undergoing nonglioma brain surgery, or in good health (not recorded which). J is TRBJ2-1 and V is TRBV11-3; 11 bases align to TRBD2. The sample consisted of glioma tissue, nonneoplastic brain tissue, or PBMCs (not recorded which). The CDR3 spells CASSPGTSGGNEQFF. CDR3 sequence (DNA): TGTGCCAGCAGCCCCGGGACTAGCGGAGGCAATGAGCAGTTCTTC.